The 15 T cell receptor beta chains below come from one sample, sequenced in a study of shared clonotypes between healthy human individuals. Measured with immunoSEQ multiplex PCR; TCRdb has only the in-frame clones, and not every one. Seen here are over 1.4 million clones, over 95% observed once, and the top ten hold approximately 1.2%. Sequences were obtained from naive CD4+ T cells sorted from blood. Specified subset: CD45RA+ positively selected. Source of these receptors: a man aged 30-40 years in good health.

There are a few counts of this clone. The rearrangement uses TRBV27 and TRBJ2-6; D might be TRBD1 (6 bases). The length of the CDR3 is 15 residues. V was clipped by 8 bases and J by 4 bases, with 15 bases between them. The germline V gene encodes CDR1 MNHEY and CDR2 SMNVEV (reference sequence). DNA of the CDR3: TGTGCCAGCGGCTACAGGGTTTCCGGGGCCAACGTCCTGACTTTC. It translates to CASGYRVSGANVLTF.

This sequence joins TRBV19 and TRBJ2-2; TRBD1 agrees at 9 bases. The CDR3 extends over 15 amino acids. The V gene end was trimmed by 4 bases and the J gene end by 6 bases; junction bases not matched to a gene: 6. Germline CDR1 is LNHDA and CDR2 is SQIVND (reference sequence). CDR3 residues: CASSTGQGGPGELFF. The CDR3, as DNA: TGTGCCAGTAGTACGGGACAGGGTGGGCCCGGGGAGCTGTTTTTT.

The CDR3 DNA reads TGTGCCAGCAGCAAAACTAGCTTTGAGCAGTTCTTC. This translates into CASSKTSFEQFF. The gene calls are TRBV7-9 and TRBJ2-1; tentatively, D is TRBD2 (6 bases). This CDR3 is built from 12 residues. With 5 bases removed from V and 9 bases from J, the gap between germline ends came to 11 bases. Germline lookup yields CDR1 SEHNR and CDR2 FQNEAQ (reference sequence).

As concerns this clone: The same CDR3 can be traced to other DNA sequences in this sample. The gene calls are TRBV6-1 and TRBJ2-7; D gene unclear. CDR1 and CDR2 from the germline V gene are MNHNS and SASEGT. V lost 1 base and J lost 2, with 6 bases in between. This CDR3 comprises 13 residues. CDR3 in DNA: TGTGCCAGCAGTGAAGGACCGACCTACGAGCAGTACTTC. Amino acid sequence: CASSEGPTYEQYF.

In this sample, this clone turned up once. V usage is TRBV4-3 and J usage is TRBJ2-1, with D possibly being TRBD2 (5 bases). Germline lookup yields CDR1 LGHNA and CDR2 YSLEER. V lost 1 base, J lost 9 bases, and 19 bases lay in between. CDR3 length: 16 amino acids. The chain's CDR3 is CASSQARVGVGVEQFF. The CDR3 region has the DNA TGCGCCAGCAGCCAAGCGAGGGTGGGAGTCGGAGTTGAGCAGTTCTTC.

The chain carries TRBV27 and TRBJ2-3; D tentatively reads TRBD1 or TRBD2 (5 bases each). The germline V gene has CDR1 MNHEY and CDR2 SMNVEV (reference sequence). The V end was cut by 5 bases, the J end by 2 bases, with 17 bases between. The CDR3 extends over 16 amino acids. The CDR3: CASSRTLYGATDTQYF. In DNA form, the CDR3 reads TGTGCCAGCAGTCGTACCCTTTACGGGGCCACAGATACGCAGTATTTT.

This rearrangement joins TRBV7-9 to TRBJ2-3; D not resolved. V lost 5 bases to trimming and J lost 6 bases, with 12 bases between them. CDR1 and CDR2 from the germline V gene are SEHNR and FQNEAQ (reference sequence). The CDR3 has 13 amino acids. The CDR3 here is CASSPPNGDTQYF. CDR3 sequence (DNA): TGTGCCAGCAGCCCCCCAAACGGGGATACGCAGTATTTT. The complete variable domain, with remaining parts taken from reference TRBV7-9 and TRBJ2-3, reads DTGVSQNPRHKITKRGQNVTFRCDPISEHNRLYWYRQTLGQGPEFLTYFQNEAQLEKSRLLSDRFSAERPKGSFSTLEIQRTEQGDSAMYLCASSPPNGDTQYFGPGTRLTVL.

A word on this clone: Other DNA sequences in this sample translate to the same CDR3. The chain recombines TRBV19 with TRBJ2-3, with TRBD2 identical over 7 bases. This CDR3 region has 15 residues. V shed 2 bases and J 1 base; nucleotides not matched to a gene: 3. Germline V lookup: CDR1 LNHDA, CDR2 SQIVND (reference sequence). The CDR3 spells CASSIKTSGTDTQYF. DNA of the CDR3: TGTGCCAGTAGTATAAAAACTAGCGGCACAGATACGCAGTATTTT.

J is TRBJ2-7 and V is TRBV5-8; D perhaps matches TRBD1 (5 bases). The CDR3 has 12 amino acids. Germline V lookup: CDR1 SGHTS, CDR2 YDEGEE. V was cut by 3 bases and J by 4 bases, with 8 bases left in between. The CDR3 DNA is TGTGCCAGCAGCTATGACAGATACGAGCAGTACTTC. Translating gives CASSYDRYEQYF.

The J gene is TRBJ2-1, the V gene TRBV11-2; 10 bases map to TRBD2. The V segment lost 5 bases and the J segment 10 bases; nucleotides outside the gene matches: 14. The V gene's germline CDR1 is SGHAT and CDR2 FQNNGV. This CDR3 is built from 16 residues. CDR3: CASSPPRASGRVEQFF. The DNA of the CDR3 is TGTGCCAGCAGCCCTCCCCGGGCTAGCGGGAGAGTAGAGCAGTTCTTC.

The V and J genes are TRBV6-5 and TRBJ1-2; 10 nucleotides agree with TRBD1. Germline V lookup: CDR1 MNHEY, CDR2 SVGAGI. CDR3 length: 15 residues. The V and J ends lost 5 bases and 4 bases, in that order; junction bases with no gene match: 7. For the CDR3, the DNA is TGTGCCAGCAGTCCAGACAGGGGGCGCGTCTATGGCTACACCTTC. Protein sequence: CASSPDRGRVYGYTF.

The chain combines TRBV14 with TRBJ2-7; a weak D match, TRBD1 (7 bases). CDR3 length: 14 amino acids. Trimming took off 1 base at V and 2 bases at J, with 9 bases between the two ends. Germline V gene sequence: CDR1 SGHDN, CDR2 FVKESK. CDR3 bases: TGTGCCAGCAGCCAAGGCAGGGGGGCCTACGAGCAGTACTTC. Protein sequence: CASSQGRGAYEQYF.

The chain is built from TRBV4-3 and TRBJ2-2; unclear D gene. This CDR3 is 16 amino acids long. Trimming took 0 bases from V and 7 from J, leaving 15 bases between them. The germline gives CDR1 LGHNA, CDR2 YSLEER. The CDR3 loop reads CASSQDLKVEYGELFF. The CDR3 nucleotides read TGCGCCAGCAGCCAAGATCTGAAGGTGGAATACGGGGAGCTGTTTTTT.

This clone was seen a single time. The CDR3 sequence is CASILGKGMQPQHF. In DNA, the CDR3 is TGTGCCAGCATCTTGGGTAAGGGAATGCAGCCCCAGCATTTT. This chain connects TRBV28 to TRBJ1-5; D is uncertain. Between the trimmed V and J ends, which lost 7 bases and 7 bases, there was a span of 17 bases. CDR3 size: 14 residues. Germline V gene sequence: CDR1 MDHEN, CDR2 SYDVKM.

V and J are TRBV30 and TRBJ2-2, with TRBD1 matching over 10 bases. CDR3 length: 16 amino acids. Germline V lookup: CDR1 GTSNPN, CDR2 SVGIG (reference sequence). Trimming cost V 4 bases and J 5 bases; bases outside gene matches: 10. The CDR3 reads CAWTPWDRGGTGELFF. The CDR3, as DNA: TGTGCCTGGACTCCCTGGGACAGGGGTGGAACCGGGGAGCTGTTTTTT.